A single sample gave rise to the 20 T cell receptor beta chains below, sequenced in a study of cytomegalovirus exposure and HLA in healthy donors. Generated by immunoSEQ multiplex PCR, the TCRdb table keeps only in-frame clones and is missing some. The sample includes 130,000 to 150,000 clones, about 90% seen only once; the top ten take roughly 6.7%. What was sequenced was PBMCs. These receptors originate from a young woman in good health and CMV-seropositive.

The V gene is TRBV5-1, the J gene TRBJ1-4; D uncertain. The CDR3 has 13 residues. Looked up from germline, CDR1 is SGHRS and CDR2 is YFSETQ. Trimming stripped 4 bases from V and 8 bases from J, with 12 bases between. The CDR3 nucleotides read TGCGCCAGCAGCGGGAGTCCGAGCGAAAAACTGTTTTTT. Its protein is CASSGSPSEKLFF.

The CDR3 bases are TGTGCCAGCAGTAGACTAGCGGAAAACTCTGGGGCCAACGTCCTGACTTTC. It specifies CASSRLAENSGANVLTF. The chain combines TRBV27 with TRBJ2-6; 9 bases line up with TRBD2. The CDR3 sequence is 17 residues long. Germline V gene lookup returns CDR1 MNHEY and CDR2 SMNVEV (reference sequence). Trimming cost V 5 bases and J 0 bases; bases outside gene matches: 5.

This clone was detected only once. This chain connects TRBV29-1 to TRBJ1-1, with D maybe TRBD1 (6 bases). V was shortened by 0 bases and J by 5 bases, with 13 bases between the two germline ends. Germline CDR1 and CDR2: SQVTM and ANQGSEA. This CDR3 is built from 14 residues. The CDR3 DNA reads as TGCAGCGTTGAAGATATTCCAGGGGCTACTGAAGCTTTCTTT. Its protein product is CSVEDIPGATEAFF.

The V call is TRBV4-1, the J call TRBJ2-7; 7 nucleotides align to TRBD1. The CDR3 sequence is 16 residues long. V dropped 1 base and J dropped 1; count of bases not matched to a gene: 7. Germline CDR1 reads MGHRA; CDR2 reads YSYEKL. In nucleotides, the CDR3 is TGCGCCAGCAGCCAAGCTGGCAGGGGGAGTTCCTACGAGCAGTACTTC. It encodes CASSQAGRGSSYEQYF.

The chain recombines TRBV7-6 with TRBJ2-7, with 7 bases identical to TRBD2. The CDR3 consists of 16 residues. Germline V gene data show CDR1 as SGHVS and CDR2 as FNYEAQ. The J segment lost 0 bases and the V segment lost 0 bases, leaving 5 bases of the junction unmatched. CDR3 sequence (DNA): TGTGCCAGCAGCTTAGCCCCGGGGGGACCCTCCTACGAGCAGTACTTC. Protein product: CASSLAPGGPSYEQYF.

This clone was recorded only once. The V and J genes are TRBV4-1 and TRBJ2-7; 9 bases line up with TRBD2. With V trimmed by 4 bases and J by 3 bases, 10 bases remained unmatched. The CDR3 runs to 16 residues. CDR1 MGHRA and CDR2 YSYEKL come from the germline V gene. CDR3 coding DNA: TGCGCCAGCAGCCCCGAGGGAGCGGGGGGAAGCTACGAGCAGTACTTC. Its protein product is CASSPEGAGGSYEQYF.

In DNA form, the CDR3 reads TGTGCCAGCAGCTTAGAAACGGCAGGAAGTACTGAAGCTTTCTTT. It encodes CASSLETAGSTEAFF. V gene TRBV7-9 combines with J gene TRBJ1-1; D is unresolved. Germline CDR1 is SEHNR and CDR2 is FQNEAQ (reference sequence). This CDR3 comprises 15 residues. Between the trimmed V and J ends, which lost 1 base and 5 bases, there was a span of 14 bases.

This clone was seen once. The CDR3 sequence is CSVAGTDNEQFF. The DNA for the CDR3 is TGCAGCGTCGCCGGGACAGACAATGAGCAGTTCTTC. V is TRBV29-1 and J is TRBJ2-1; 7 bases agree with TRBD1. In germline, CDR1 is SQVTM, CDR2 ANQGSEA. The J segment lost 5 bases and the V segment lost 6 bases, leaving 4 bases of the junction unmatched. The CDR3 loop spans 12 amino acids.

This rearrangement joins TRBV15 to TRBJ2-3, with D tentatively TRBD2 (7 bases). CDR1 and CDR2 (germline): LNHNV, YYDKDF (reference sequence). V dropped 0 bases and J dropped 0 bases, with 16 bases sitting between them. CDR3 length: 18 residues. The CDR3 nucleotides read TGTGCCACCAGCAGAGAACGGATGGGGGGGCCGAGCACAGATACGCAGTATTTT. Translation: CATSRERMGGPSTDTQYF.

The V call is TRBV19, the J call TRBJ2-5; a weak D match, TRBD1 (6 bases). CDR3 length: 16 amino acids. Germline lookup yields CDR1 LNHDA and CDR2 SQIVND (reference sequence). The germline V and J ends were trimmed by 2 bases and 0 bases, with 13 bases remaining between them. The chain's CDR3 is CASSIKRGMYQETQYF. The CDR3 bases are TGTGCCAGTAGTATAAAGAGGGGGATGTACCAAGAGACCCAGTACTTC. The variable domain in full, completed from reference TRBV19 and TRBJ2-5, reads DGGITQSPKYLFRKEGQNVTLSCEQNLNHDAMYWYRQDPGQGLRLIYYSQIVNDFQKGDIAEGYSVSREKKESFPLTVTSAQKNPTAFYLCASSIKRGMYQETQYFGPGTRLLVL.

DNA of the CDR3: TGTGCCAGCTCACCTGCTACTAGCGGCGAGCAGTTCTTC. It translates to CASSPATSGEQFF. The chain couples TRBV18 to TRBJ2-1; the match to TRBD2 covers 8 bases. J was trimmed by 10 bases and V by 3 bases; bases with no gene match: 5. Germline V CDR1 and CDR2: KGHSH, LQKENI. The CDR3 extends over 13 amino acids.

The chain carries TRBV5-1 and TRBJ1-2; 7 bases are shared with TRBD1. This CDR3 is built from 14 residues. Germline lookup yields CDR1 SGHRS and CDR2 YFSETQ. Trimming removed 5 bases from V and 4 bases from J; junction bases left unmatched: 8. The CDR3 reads CASRNTGAGYGYTF. DNA for the CDR3: TGCGCCAGCAGGAATACAGGGGCCGGCTATGGCTACACCTTC.

V gene TRBV4-1 combines with J gene TRBJ2-2, with D tentatively TRBD2 (6 bases). Trimming took 4 bases from V and 6 from J, leaving 18 bases between them. The CDR3 has 16 amino acids. Germline V gives CDR1 MGHRA, CDR2 YSYEKL. In nucleotides, the CDR3 is TGCGCCAGCAGCCGCACCGGGACTCCGGGGGCCGGGGAGCTGTTTTTT. Protein product: CASSRTGTPGAGELFF.

V gene TRBV7-8 combines with J gene TRBJ2-5; 12 bases are a match to TRBD2. There are 15 residues in the CDR3. Germline V lookup: CDR1 SGHVS, CDR2 FQNEAQ. V shed 5 bases, J shed 2 bases, and the junction held 3 bases outside the gene matches. The CDR3 bases are TGTGCCAGCAGCGCTAGCGGGGGGGTTCAAGAGACCCAGTACTTC. This codes for CASSASGGVQETQYF. Full variable domain (outside the CDR3, taken from reference TRBV7-8 and TRBJ2-5): GAGVSQSPRYKVAKRGQDVALRCDPISGHVSLFWYQQALGQGPEFLTYFQNEAQLDKSGLPSDRFFAERPEGSVSTLKIQRTQQEDSAVYLCASSASGGVQETQYFGPGTRLLVL.

This rearrangement joins TRBV5-1 to TRBJ2-2, with 11 bases that match TRBD1. CDR1 is SGHRS, CDR2 YFSETQ, per germline. The CDR3 has 16 amino acids. The V and J ends lost 4 bases and 3 bases, in that order; junction bases with no gene match: 5. The CDR3 DNA sequence: TGCGCCAGCAGCACCGGACAGGGGGCCTACACCGGGGAGCTGTTTTTT. Translation: CASSTGQGAYTGELFF.

The V call is TRBV2, the J call TRBJ2-3; 14 nucleotides agree with TRBD2. Trimming at V came to 7 bases and at J to 8 bases, leaving 11 bases not matched to a gene. The CDR3 consists of 16 residues. Germline CDR1 reads SNHLY; CDR2 reads FYNNEI. The CDR3 DNA reads as TGTGCCAGCAAAGTGGGGACTAGCGGGGGTTGGGTTACGCAGTATTTT. Protein: CASKVGTSGGWVTQYF.

This chain joins TRBV4-1 and TRBJ1-1; no clear D. The germline V gene has CDR1 MGHRA and CDR2 YSYEKL. There are 11 residues in the CDR3. The V gene lost 1 base and the J gene lost 11 bases, with 8 bases spanning the gap. CDR3 in DNA: TGCGCCAGCAGCCAAGGGGCCGAGGCTTTCTTT. This codes for CASSQGAEAFF.

The V gene is TRBV7-6, the J gene TRBJ2-7; D ambiguous. Trimming took off 5 bases at V and 0 bases at J, with 11 bases between the two ends. The germline gives CDR1 SGHVS, CDR2 FNYEAQ. This CDR3 has 14 residues. Written as DNA, the CDR3 is TGTGCCAGCAGCACCCTAAGGAGCTCCTACGAGCAGTACTTC. Residues: CASSTLRSSYEQYF.

The chain employs TRBV4-1 and TRBJ2-1, with 7 bases matching TRBD1. Germline loops: CDR1 MGHRA, CDR2 YSYEKL. There are 16 residues in the CDR3. The V segment lost 1 base and the J segment 0 bases; nucleotides outside the gene matches: 3. In DNA form, the CDR3 reads TGCGCCAGCAGCCAAGCTACAGGGGACTCCTACAATGAGCAGTTCTTC. As protein: CASSQATGDSYNEQFF.

This chain connects TRBV7-9 to TRBJ1-4; D remains unclear. CDR1 and CDR2 from the germline V gene are SEHNR and FQNEAQ (reference sequence). The CDR3 extends over 16 amino acids. Trimming stripped 5 bases from V and 0 bases from J, with 13 bases between. CDR3 protein: CASSRTEIATNEKLFF. CDR3 bases: TGTGCCAGCAGCCGCACAGAAATTGCAACTAATGAAAAACTGTTTTTT.